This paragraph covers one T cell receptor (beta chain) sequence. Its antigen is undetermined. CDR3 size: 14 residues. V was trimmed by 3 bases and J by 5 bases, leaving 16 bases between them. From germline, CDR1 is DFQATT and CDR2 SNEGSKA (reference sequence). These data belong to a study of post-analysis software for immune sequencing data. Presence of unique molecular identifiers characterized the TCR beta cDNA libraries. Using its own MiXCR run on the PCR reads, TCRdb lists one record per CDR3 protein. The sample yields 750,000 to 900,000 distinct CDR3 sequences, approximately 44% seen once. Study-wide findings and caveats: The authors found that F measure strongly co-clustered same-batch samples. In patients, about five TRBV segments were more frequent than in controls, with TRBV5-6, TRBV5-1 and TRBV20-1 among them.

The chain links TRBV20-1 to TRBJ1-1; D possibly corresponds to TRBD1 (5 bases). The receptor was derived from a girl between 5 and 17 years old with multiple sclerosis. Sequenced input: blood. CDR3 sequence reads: CSASPSDGGTEAFF. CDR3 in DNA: TGCAGTGCTAGTCCCTCCGATGGGGGGACTGAAGCTTTCTTT.